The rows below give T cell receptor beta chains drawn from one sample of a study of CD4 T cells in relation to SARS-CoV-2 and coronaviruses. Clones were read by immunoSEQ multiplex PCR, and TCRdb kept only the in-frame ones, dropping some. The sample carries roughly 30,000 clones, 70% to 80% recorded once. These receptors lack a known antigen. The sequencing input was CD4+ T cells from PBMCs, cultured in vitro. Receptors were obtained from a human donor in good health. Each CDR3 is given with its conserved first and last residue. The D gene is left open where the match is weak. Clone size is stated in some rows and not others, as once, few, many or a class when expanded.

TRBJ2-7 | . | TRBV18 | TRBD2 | TGTGCCAGCTCGGCTAGCGGGAGTTTGATAGAGCAGTACTTC | CASSASGSLIEQYF
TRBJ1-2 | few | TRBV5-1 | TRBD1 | TGCGCCAGCAGCCTCCGGGACAGGGATTTCTATGGCTACACCTTC | CASSLRDRDFYGYTF
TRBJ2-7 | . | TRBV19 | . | TGTGCCAGTAGTCTGGACTACCTTACCTACGAGCAGTACTTC | CASSLDYLTYEQYF
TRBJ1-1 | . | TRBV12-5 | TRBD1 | TGTGCTAGTGGCCCGACAGGGATCAGGAACACTGAAGCTTTCTTT | CASGPTGIRNTEAFF
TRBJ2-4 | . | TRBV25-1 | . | TGTGCCAGCATTCGGGCAAACATTCAGTACTTC | CASIRANIQYF
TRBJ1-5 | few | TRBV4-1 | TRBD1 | TGCGCCAGCAGCCAGGCGTGGGGGACAGACAATCAGGGGCCCCAGCATTTT | CASSQAWGTDNQGPQHF
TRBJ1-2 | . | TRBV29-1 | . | TGCAGCGCAGGGACGGCTAACTATGGCTACACCTTC | CSAGTANYGYTF
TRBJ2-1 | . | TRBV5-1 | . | TGCGCCAGCAGCCCCGGGGGGCGGGAGATCTCGCCTGAGCAGTTCTTC | CASSPGGREISPEQFF
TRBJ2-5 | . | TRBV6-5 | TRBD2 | TGTGCCAGCGGTAGAGCGGGAGAAGAGACCCAGTACTTC | CASGRAGEETQYF
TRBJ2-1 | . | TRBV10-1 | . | TGCGCCAGCAGTGAGTCGCAGGGCGGGGATGAGCAGTTCTTC | CASSESQGGDEQFF
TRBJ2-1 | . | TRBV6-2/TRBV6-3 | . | TGTGCCAGCAGTCCAGGGGGGGCCTACAATGAGCAGTTCTTC | CASSPGGAYNEQFF
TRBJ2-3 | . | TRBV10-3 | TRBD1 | TGTGCCATCATGGGACAGGGCGCAGATACGCAGTATTTT | CAIMGQGADTQYF
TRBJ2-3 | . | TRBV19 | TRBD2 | TGTGCCAGTAGTATCGGGACTAGCGGGAGTAGCACAGATACGCAGTATTTT | CASSIGTSGSSTDTQYF
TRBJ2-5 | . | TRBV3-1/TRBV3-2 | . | TGTGCCAGCAGCGCCCAGGGGCAGGGGGAGACCCAGTACTTC | CASSAQGQGETQYF
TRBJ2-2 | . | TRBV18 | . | TGTGCCAGCTCACTTCAACCGCGGAACACCGGGGAGCTGTTTTTT | CASSLQPRNTGELFF
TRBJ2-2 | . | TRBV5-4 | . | TGTGCCAGCAGCACCCTACAGGGCGGGGAGCTGTTTTTT | CASSTLQGGELFF
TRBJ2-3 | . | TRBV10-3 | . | TGTGCCATCAGTGAGTCTGGCAGGGACACAGATACGCAGTATTTT | CAISESGRDTDTQYF
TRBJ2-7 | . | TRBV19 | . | TGTGCCAGTAGTCCCGGCCAGAGTGGGTTCCCTTTCTACGAGCAGTACTTC | CASSPGQSGFPFYEQYF
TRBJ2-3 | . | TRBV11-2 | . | TGTGCCAGCAGCTTAGATGACAGGGATACGCAGTATTTT | CASSLDDRDTQYF
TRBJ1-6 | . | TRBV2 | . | TGTGCCAGCAGTGAAAATGGCGGATCACCCCTCCACTTT | CASSENGGSPLHF
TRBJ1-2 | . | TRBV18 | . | TGTGCCAGCTCACCACCGGGAGACTATGGCTACACCTTC | CASSPPGDYGYTF
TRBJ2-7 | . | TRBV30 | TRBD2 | TGTGCCGGAGCGGGAGTAGGCGAGCAGTACTTC | CAGAGVGEQYF
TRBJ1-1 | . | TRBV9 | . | TGTGCCAGCAGCCCCCGATCGAACACTGAAGCTTTCTTT | CASSPRSNTEAFF
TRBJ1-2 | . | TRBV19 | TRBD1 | TGTGCCAGTAGTCTCATAGACAGGGCCCGCTATGGCTACACCTTC | CASSLIDRARYGYTF
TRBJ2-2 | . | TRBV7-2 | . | TGTGCCAGCAGCTTGGACCGGCCGAACACCGGGGAGCTGTTTTTT | CASSLDRPNTGELFF
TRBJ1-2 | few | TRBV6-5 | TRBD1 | TGTGCCAGCAGTTACTCACAGGGGGTTAACTATGGCTACACCTTC | CASSYSQGVNYGYTF
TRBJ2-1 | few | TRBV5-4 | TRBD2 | TGTGCCAGCAGCTTGGATGGTAGCGGGGTACTCTCCTACAATGAGCAGTTCTTC | CASSLDGSGVLSYNEQFF
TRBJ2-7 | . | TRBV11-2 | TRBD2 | TGTGCCAGCAGCCCGACTCTGGGGACTAGGGGGATGAACGAGCAGTACTTC | CASSPTLGTRGMNEQYF
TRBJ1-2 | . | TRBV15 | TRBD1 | TGTGCCACCAGTACCCGGGACAGGCCTTATGGCTACACCTTC | CATSTRDRPYGYTF